The present T cell receptor beta chain was sequenced within a study of T cell changes during pregnancy in multiple sclerosis. CDR3 length equals 14 residues. V lost 3 bases and J lost 2; bases outside the gene matches: 4. Germline CDR1 is SGDLS and CDR2 is YYNGEE. TCRdb keeps only in-frame clones here, not all; method: immunoSEQ multiplex PCR. The sample lists more than 55,000 clones, roughly 89% occurring once. This sequence was found in a female donor in good health, enrolled as a control in a pregnancy study. The specimen was peripheral blood, collected in the third trimester of pregnancy. V and J are TRBV9 and TRBJ2-5; TRBD1 matches at 7 bases. The CDR3 DNA follows: TGTGCCAGCAGCGCCCGACAGGGACAAGAGACCCAGTACTTC. Its translation: CASSARQGQETQYF.